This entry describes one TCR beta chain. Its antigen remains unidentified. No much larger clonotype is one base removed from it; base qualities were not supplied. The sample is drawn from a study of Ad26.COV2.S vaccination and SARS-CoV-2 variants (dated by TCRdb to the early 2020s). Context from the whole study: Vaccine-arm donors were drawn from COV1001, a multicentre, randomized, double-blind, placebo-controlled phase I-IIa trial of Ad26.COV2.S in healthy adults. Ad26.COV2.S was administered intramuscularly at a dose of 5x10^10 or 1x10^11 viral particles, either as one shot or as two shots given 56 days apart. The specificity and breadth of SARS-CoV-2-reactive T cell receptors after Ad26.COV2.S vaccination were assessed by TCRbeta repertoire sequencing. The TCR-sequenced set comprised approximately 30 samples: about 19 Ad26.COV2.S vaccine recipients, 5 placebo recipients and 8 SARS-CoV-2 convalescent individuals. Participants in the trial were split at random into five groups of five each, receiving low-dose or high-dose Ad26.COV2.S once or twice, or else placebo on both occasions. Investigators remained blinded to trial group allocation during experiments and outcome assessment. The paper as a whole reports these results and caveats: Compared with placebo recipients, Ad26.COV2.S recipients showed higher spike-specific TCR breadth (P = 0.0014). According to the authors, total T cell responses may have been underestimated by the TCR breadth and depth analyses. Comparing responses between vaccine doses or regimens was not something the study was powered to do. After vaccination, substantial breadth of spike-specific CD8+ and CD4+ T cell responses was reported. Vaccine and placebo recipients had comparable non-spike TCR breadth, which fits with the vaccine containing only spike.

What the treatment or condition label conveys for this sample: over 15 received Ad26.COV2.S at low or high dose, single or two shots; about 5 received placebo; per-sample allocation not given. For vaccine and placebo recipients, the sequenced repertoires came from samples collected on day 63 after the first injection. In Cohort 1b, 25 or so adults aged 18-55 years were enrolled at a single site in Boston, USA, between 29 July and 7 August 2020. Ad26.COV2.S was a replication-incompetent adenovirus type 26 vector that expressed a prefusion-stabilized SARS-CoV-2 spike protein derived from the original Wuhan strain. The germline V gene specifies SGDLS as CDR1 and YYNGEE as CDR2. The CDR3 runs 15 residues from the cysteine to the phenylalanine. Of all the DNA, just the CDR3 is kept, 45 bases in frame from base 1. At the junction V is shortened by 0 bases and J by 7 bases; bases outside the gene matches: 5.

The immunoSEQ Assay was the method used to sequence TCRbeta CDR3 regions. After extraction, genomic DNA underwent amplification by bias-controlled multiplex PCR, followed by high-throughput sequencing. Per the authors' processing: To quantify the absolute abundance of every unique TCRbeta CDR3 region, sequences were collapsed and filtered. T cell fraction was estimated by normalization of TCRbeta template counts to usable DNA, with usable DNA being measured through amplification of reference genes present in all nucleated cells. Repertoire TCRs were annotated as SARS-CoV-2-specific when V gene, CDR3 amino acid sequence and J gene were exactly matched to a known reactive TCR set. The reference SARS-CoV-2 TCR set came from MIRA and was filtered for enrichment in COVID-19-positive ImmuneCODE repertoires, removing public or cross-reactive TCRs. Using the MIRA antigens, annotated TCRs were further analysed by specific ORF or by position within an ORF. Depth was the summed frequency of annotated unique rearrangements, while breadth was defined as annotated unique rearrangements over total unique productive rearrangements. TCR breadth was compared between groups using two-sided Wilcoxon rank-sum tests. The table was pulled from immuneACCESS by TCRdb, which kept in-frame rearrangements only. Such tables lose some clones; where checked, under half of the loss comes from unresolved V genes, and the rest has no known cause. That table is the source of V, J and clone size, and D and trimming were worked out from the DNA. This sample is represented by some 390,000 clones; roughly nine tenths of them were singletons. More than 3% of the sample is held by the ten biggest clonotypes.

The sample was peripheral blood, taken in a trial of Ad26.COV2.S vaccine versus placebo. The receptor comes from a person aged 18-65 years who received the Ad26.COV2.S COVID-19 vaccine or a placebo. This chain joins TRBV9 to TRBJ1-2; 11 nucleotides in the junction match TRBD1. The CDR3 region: CASSVGGQGVFGYTF. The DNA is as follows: TGTGCCAGCAGCGTAGGGGGACAGGGGGTATTTGGCTACACCTTC.